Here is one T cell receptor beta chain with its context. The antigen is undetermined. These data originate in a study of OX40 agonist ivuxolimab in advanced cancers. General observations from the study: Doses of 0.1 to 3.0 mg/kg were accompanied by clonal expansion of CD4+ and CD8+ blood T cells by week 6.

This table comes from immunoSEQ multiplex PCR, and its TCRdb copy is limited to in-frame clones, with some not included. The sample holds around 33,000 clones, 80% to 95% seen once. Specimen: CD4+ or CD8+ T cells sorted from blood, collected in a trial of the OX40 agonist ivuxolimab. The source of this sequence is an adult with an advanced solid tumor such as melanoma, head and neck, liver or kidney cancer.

CDR3 sequence (DNA): TGTGCCAGCAGCTTAGTTCTGTATACATGGGGGGCCGGGACAGGTTTGGAGACCCAGTACTTC. It encodes CASSLVLYTWGAGTGLETQYF. The V gene is TRBV7-8, the J gene TRBJ2-5, with 8 nucleotides matching TRBD1. Per germline, CDR1 SGHVS and CDR2 FQNEAQ. Trimming took 1 base from V and 5 from J; bases not matched to a gene: 24. The CDR3 runs 21 residues.